Below are 28 T cell receptor beta chains sequenced from a single sample in a study of tumor-infiltrating lymphocytes in primary liver carcinoma. TCR beta cDNA came from about 470 ng total RNA, primed with a constant-region primer. Three nested multiplex PCR rounds, a slightly modified ARM-PCR method, built the TCR beta libraries. Both of the initial two PCR rounds ran for roughly 11 cycles and employed TRBV1-TRBV30 forward primers alongside a C-beta reverse primer. TCRdb recomputed calls from the multiplex PCR reads with MiXCR, one row per CDR3 protein. This sample has about 180,000 distinct CDR3 sequences, with 60% found just once. Unsorted whole blood yielded the blood RNA, and germline DNA was also extracted. The material sequenced was peripheral blood. Receptors originate from a man in his forties with primary liver carcinoma and hepatitis B virus infection.

This chain uses TRBV12-3 or TRBV12-4 with TRBJ2-1, with D tentatively TRBD1 (7 bases). The V gene lost 5 bases and the J gene lost 3 bases, with 14 bases spanning the gap. This CDR3 has 15 amino acids. The CDR3 protein is CASSPRQGGYNEQFF. For the CDR3, the DNA is TGTGCCAGCAGTCCTAGACAGGGAGGCTACAATGAGCAGTTCTTC.

The chain has TRBV7-8 and TRBJ2-1, with 12 bases identical to TRBD2. Germline V lookup: CDR1 SGHVS, CDR2 FQNEAQ. V gave up 1 base and J gave up 12 bases; unmatched junction bases: 16. This CDR3 region has 18 residues. The CDR3 sequence: CASSLEGLAGGHHGGQFF. For the CDR3, the DNA is TGTGCCAGCAGCTTAGAGGGCCTAGCGGGAGGGCACCATGGGGGGCAGTTCTTC. Supplemented by reference TRBV7-8 and TRBJ2-1, the full variable domain reads GAGVSQSPRYKVAKRGQDVALRCDPISGHVSLFWYQQALGQGPEFLTYFQNEAQLDKSGLPSDRFFAERPEGSVSTLKIQRTQQEDSAVYLCASSLEGLAGGHHGGQFFGPGTRLTVL.

The rearrangement links TRBV7-9 to TRBJ2-3; D perhaps matches TRBD2 (5 bases). CDR1 is SEHNR and CDR2 is FQNEAQ in the germline V gene (reference sequence). This CDR3 comprises 15 residues. V lost 7 bases to trimming and J lost 2 bases, with 16 bases between them. The CDR3 nucleotides are TGTGCCAGCACCCTGGGGAGTGTGCCCACAGATACGCAGTATTTT. This translates into CASTLGSVPTDTQYF.

Notes on this clonotype: One junction end disagrees with the germline gene, perhaps due to a read error. The chain joins TRBV5-1 to TRBJ2-3; tentative D call: TRBD1 (5 bases). CDR1 and CDR2 (germline): SGHRS, YFSETQ. CDR3 size: 15 residues. The CDR3 DNA reads as TGCGCCAGCAGCCTTGACAGAGTACTTACAGATAAGCAGTATTTT. It is translated as CASSLDRVLTDKQYF.

This rearrangement joins TRBV11-2 to TRBJ2-7; 10 bases line up with TRBD2. This CDR3 spans 14 amino acids. The germline V gene has CDR1 SGHAT and CDR2 FQNNGV. V shed 10 bases and J 5 bases; nucleotides not matched to a gene: 11. The CDR3 DNA reads TGTGCCAACAGTCCTAGCGGGAGTAGGAACGAGCAGTACTTC. Protein: CANSPSGSRNEQYF. The entire variable domain, with the rest obtained from reference TRBV11-2 and TRBJ2-7, is as follows: EAGVAQSPRYKIIEKRQSVAFWCNPISGHATLYWYQQILGQGPKLLIQFQNNGVVDDSQLPKDRFSAERLKGVDSTLKIQPAKLEDSAVYLCANSPSGSRNEQYFGPGTRLTVT.

This sequence joins TRBV10-3 and TRBJ1-2, with a weak D call TRBD1 (5 bases). Germline CDR1 and CDR2: ENHRY and SYGVKD. This CDR3 has 15 residues. Deletions cut 1 base from V and 3 bases from J, with 12 bases between. As DNA, the CDR3 is TGTGCCATCAGTGAGTGGCAGGGCCGTGACTATGGCTACACCTTC. Its protein product is CAISEWQGRDYGYTF.

Turning to this clonotype: It may be a read error: a sequence one base away is much more abundant. The gene calls are TRBV6-1 and TRBJ2-7; D may be TRBD1 (6 bases). Looked up from germline, CDR1 is MNHNS and CDR2 is SASEGT. The CDR3 spans 16 residues. V dropped 2 bases and J dropped 1 base, with 15 bases sitting between them. This CDR3 reads CASSEKVGDTSYEQYF. The CDR3 DNA reads as TGTGCCAGCAGTGAAAAGGTGGGGGACACATCCTACGAGCAGTACTTC.

On this clonotype itself: Being one base from a much bigger clone, this may be a read error. V is TRBV11-2 and J is TRBJ2-1; 10 positions agree with TRBD2. The CDR3 length is 17 residues. CDR1 is SGHAT and CDR2 is FQNNGV in the germline V gene. V gave up 1 base and J gave up 6 bases; unmatched junction bases: 9. CDR3: CASSLGLAGRRCNEQFF. The CDR3 DNA follows: TGTGCCAGCAGCTTAGGACTAGCGGGCCGGAGGTGCAATGAGCAGTTCTTC.

This chain uses TRBV12-3 or TRBV12-4 with TRBJ2-2; a weak D match, TRBD1 (6 bases). The CDR3 runs 14 residues. The ends were cut back, 5 bases at V and 2 bases at J, with 9 bases in the middle. CDR3 amino acids: CASSPGHNTGELFF. DNA for the CDR3: TGTGCCAGCAGTCCGGGACACAACACCGGGGAGCTGTTTTTT.

CDR3 in DNA: TGTGCCAGCAGCAGACAGGGCGGGTACGAGCAGTACTTC. Its protein product is CASSRQGGYEQYF. The chain has TRBV25-1 and TRBJ2-7; 7 nucleotides match TRBD1. The germline V gene has CDR1 MGHDK and CDR2 SYGVNS. The CDR3 is 13 residues long. The J segment lost 4 bases and the V segment lost 6 bases, leaving 6 bases of the junction unmatched.

As for this clonotype: At one end, the junction sequence differs from germline, possibly due to a read error. The chain uses TRBV5-6 and TRBJ2-7; TRBD1 agrees at 7 bases. The CDR3 has 14 residues. Germline loops: CDR1 SGHDT, CDR2 YYEEEE. CDR3 DNA: TGTGCCATCAGCCTGCGACAGGGAGTGCGCGAACAGTACTTC. Amino acid sequence: CAISLRQGVREQYF.

Turning to this clonotype: This may arise from a read error, as a much more abundant clone is one base away. V usage is TRBV11-1 and J usage is TRBJ2-3; D is possibly TRBD2 (6 bases). Germline assignment: CDR1 SGHAT and CDR2 FQDESV (reference sequence). V shed 2 bases and J shed 3 bases, with 18 bases lying between them. The CDR3 spans 17 residues. The CDR3, as DNA: TGTGCCAGCAGCTTAAGCAATCTAGCGCCCGCGACAGATACGCAGTATTTT. The encoded protein is CASSLSNLAPATDTQYF. Drawing the rest from reference TRBV11-1 and TRBJ2-3, the complete variable domain is EAEVAQSPRYKITEKSQAVAFWCDPISGHATLYWYRQILGQGPELLVQFQDESVVDDSQLPKDRFSAERLKGVDSTLKIQPAELGDSAMYLCASSLSNLAPATDTQYFGPGTRLTVL.

The chain links TRBV29-1 to TRBJ2-3; 8 bases map to TRBD1. Per the germline V gene, CDR1 is SQVTM and CDR2 is ANQGSEA. This CDR3 is built from 12 residues. V was pared by 1 base and J by 9 bases, with 3 bases of the junction left unmatched. CDR3 loop: CSVEAHRGTQYF. In nucleotides, the CDR3 is TGCAGCGTTGAAGCCCACAGGGGGACGCAGTATTTT.

J is TRBJ2-4 and V is TRBV6-5; perhaps TRBD1 as D (6 bases). Trimming stripped 6 bases from V and 7 bases from J, with 16 bases between. CDR1 MNHEY and CDR2 SVGAGI come from the germline V gene. The CDR3 is 14 amino acids. DNA of the CDR3: TGTGCCAGCAGGCCAGACAGGACGGGGAACATTCAGTACTTC. Translating gives CASRPDRTGNIQYF.

With regard to this clonotype: The junction departs from the called germline gene at one end, perhaps through a read error. The J gene is TRBJ2-1, the V gene TRBV2; D not certain. Germline-derived CDR1 and CDR2 are SNHLY and FYNNEI. The CDR3 has 13 amino acids. CDR3 DNA sequence: TGTGCCAGCAGAGTAGGCTCCTACAATGAGCAGATCTTC. Protein product: CASRVGSYNEQIF.

As regards this clonotype: The junction departs from the called germline gene at one end, perhaps through a read error. V is TRBV29-1 and J is TRBJ2-3; possible D gene TRBD1, 6 bases. The germline V gene encodes CDR1 SQVTM and CDR2 ANQGSEA. The length of the CDR3 is 15 residues. The CDR3 sequence: CSVERQDNHTDTQYF. CDR3 coding DNA: TGTAGCGTTGAAAGACAGGATAATCACACAGATACGCAGTATTTT.

Comments on this clonotype: Just one base apart from a much larger clone, this may be a read error. The chain combines TRBV29-1 with TRBJ2-3; no firm D call. In germline, CDR1 is SQVTM, CDR2 ANQGSEA. This CDR3 contains 13 residues. V dropped 5 bases and J dropped 2 bases, with 11 bases sitting between them. CDR3 coding DNA: TGCAGCGTTCCGGAACAGAACACAGATACGCAGTATTTT. Translation: CSVPEQNTDTQYF.

This clonotype was seen a few times. V and J are TRBV6-1 and TRBJ2-1, with 7 bases identical to TRBD1. Germline V gives CDR1 MNHNS, CDR2 SASEGT. Unmatched junction bases numbered 13, after V lost 1 base and J lost 7 bases. CDR3 length equals 17 residues. The CDR3 spells CASSEGAYRGRGNEQFF. The CDR3 DNA reads TGTGCCAGCAGTGAAGGGGCCTACCGGGGCAGGGGGAATGAGCAGTTCTTC.

This clonotype was counted between two and nine times. The chain recombines TRBV12-3 or TRBV12-4 with TRBJ1-5; the D gene is possibly TRBD1 (5 bases). V lost 3 bases and J 0 bases, leaving 33 bases between the germline ends. The CDR3 runs 23 residues. Written as DNA, the CDR3 is TGTGCCAGCAGTTTGTTGATTCGACAGTTCGGGGTATCTGGGACCTATAGCAATCAGCCCCAGCATTTT. Translation: CASSLLIRQFGVSGTYSNQPQHF.

This chain connects TRBV11-3 to TRBJ2-7, with D unresolved. The V end lost 1 base, the J end lost 1 base, and 8 bases lay between the germline ends. Germline CDR1 reads SGHNT; CDR2 reads YENEEA. The CDR3 has 14 amino acids. CDR3 sequence: CASSLGGWSYEQYV. In DNA, the CDR3 is TGTGCCAGCAGCTTAGGTGGCTGGTCCTACGAGCAGTACGTC.

This clonotype appeared many times. The V call is TRBV11-1, the J call TRBJ2-5; D remains ambiguous. CDR3 length: 12 residues. V lost 3 bases, J lost 3 bases, and 5 bases lay in between. Germline V gene lookup returns CDR1 SGHAT and CDR2 FQDESV (reference sequence). The CDR3 coding sequence is TGTGCCAGCAGCTTCGCAGAAGAGACCCAGTACTTC. This sequence encodes CASSFAEETQYF. The full variable domain, rest sourced from reference TRBV11-1 and TRBJ2-5, is EAEVAQSPRYKITEKSQAVAFWCDPISGHATLYWYRQILGQGPELLVQFQDESVVDDSQLPKDRFSAERLKGVDSTLKIQPAELGDSAMYLCASSFAEETQYFGPGTRLLVL.

The rearrangement uses TRBV7-9 and TRBJ2-3; tentatively, D is TRBD2 (8 bases). Looked up from germline, CDR1 is SEHNR and CDR2 is FQNEAQ (reference sequence). The germline V and J ends were trimmed by 6 bases and 2 bases, with 21 bases remaining between them. The CDR3 has 17 amino acids. The CDR3 here is CASRIYRGGQSTDTQYF. CDR3 nucleotides: TGTGCCAGCAGGATCTACCGGGGGGGACAGTCCACAGATACGCAGTATTTT.

Notes on this clonotype: A much larger clone lies a single base off, so this may be a read error. The chain joins TRBV11-2 to TRBJ2-7; perhaps TRBD2 as D (5 bases). CDR1 is SGHAT and CDR2 is FQNNGV in the germline V gene. Trimming pared 6 bases from V and 3 bases from J, leaving 9 bases between. The CDR3 covers 12 residues. The CDR3 nucleotides are TGTGCCAGCAGGTCGGGGTACTACGAGCAGTACTTC. Translating it yields CASRSGYYEQYF.

This clonotype appeared a few times. V gene TRBV4-2 combines with J gene TRBJ1-5, with D maybe TRBD1 (5 bases). Deletions cut 0 bases from V and 4 bases from J, with 16 bases between. The CDR3 is made up of 17 amino acids. Germline-derived CDR1 and CDR2 are LGHNA and YNFKEQ. The CDR3 reads CASSQDEGQGSNQPQHF. The CDR3 DNA sequence: TGTGCCAGCAGCCAAGATGAGGGGCAGGGTTCTAATCAGCCCCAGCATTTT.

The chain has TRBV6-5 and TRBJ1-6; the D gene is possibly TRBD1 (6 bases). This CDR3 spans 16 amino acids. Germline assignment: CDR1 MNHEY and CDR2 SVGAGI. Trimming stripped 4 bases from V and 8 bases from J, with 18 bases between. CDR3 DNA sequence: TGTGCCAGCAGTTGGGGTAGGGGGGCCACTTATTCACCCCTCCACTTT. Translating gives CASSWGRGATYSPLHF.

This clonotype was seen more than once but under ten times. The chain combines TRBV12-3 or TRBV12-4 with TRBJ2-7; 7 nucleotides agree with TRBD2. The CDR3 extends over 15 amino acids. V lost 7 bases, J lost 0 bases, and 9 bases stayed unmatched. DNA of the CDR3: TGTGCCAGCACACCAGAGGGCGGGAGCTCCTACGAGCAGTACTTC. It translates to CASTPEGGSSYEQYF.

This clonotype came up many times. This chain's CDR3 is CASSLATGPGGYTF. CDR3 sequence (DNA): TGTGCCAGCAGCTTAGCGACAGGCCCCGGGGGCTACACCTTC. J is TRBJ1-2 and V is TRBV11-2; perhaps TRBD1 as D (6 bases). The CDR3 runs to 14 residues. The germline V gene encodes CDR1 SGHAT and CDR2 FQNNGV. V was cut by 1 base and J by 8 bases, with 14 bases left in between. The whole variable domain, filled in from reference TRBV11-2 and TRBJ1-2, reads EAGVAQSPRYKIIEKRQSVAFWCNPISGHATLYWYQQILGQGPKLLIQFQNNGVVDDSQLPKDRFSAERLKGVDSTLKIQPAKLEDSAVYLCASSLATGPGGYTFGSGTRLTVV.

In regard to this clonotype: A much larger clone differs from this one at a single base, so this may be a read error. Lacking the conserved final phenylalanine or tryptophan, this CDR3 likely reflects a read error. No DNA is shown, since the ends of the CDR3 on it are uncertain; the CDR3 is the one TCRdb lists. The V and J genes are TRBV6-5 and TRBJ2-7; the tabulated D call, TRBD1, remains unverified against the DNA. Germline V CDR1 and CDR2: MNHEY, SVGAGI. Ends included, the CDR3 has 12 residues. CDR3 sequence reads: CASSYSHVLRYS.